Shown below are 4 T cell receptor beta chains from a single sample sequenced in a study of blood T cell repertoires in COVID-19. TCRdb keeps only in-frame clones here, not all; method: immunoSEQ multiplex PCR. The top ten hold more than 2% of the sample, which has approximately 140,000 clones, approximately 79% seen once. Sequences were obtained from PBMCs or T cells enriched from blood (not recorded which). The receptor source for this set is a man aged 40-49 years with acute COVID-19.

This rearrangement joins TRBV5-6 to TRBJ2-7; D may be TRBD2 (5 bases). V was trimmed by 0 bases and J by 3 bases, leaving 10 bases between them. The CDR3 has 14 amino acids. CDR1 and CDR2 from the germline V gene are SGHDT and YYEEEE. In DNA, the CDR3 is TGTGCCAGCAGCTTGGGGTTCCGGGGCTACGAGCAGTACTTC. This encodes CASSLGFRGYEQYF.

This clone was observed a single time. This chain connects TRBV11-2 to TRBJ2-7; 7 bases map to TRBD1. The germline V gene has CDR1 SGHAT and CDR2 FQNNGV. The CDR3 extends over 16 amino acids. The junction had 12 bases not matched to a gene; V was cut back by 5 bases and J by 2 bases. CDR3 amino acids: CASSPPYRGLPYEQYF. In DNA, the CDR3 is TGTGCCAGCAGCCCCCCGTACAGGGGCCTTCCCTACGAGCAGTACTTC.

The chain links TRBV2 to TRBJ1-5, with D perhaps matching TRBD1 (6 bases). The V gene's germline CDR1 is SNHLY and CDR2 FYNNEI. This CDR3 contains 15 residues. V lost 4 bases to trimming and J lost 1 base, with 11 bases between them. CDR3 residues: CASSVDSTSNQPQHF. The CDR3 DNA reads TGTGCCAGCAGTGTGGACAGTACGAGCAATCAGCCCCAGCATTTT.

The rearrangement joins TRBV7-9 to TRBJ1-6; TRBD1 is a possible D gene (6 bases). This CDR3 region has 15 residues. Germline V lookup: CDR1 SEHNR, CDR2 FQNEAQ (reference sequence). Trimming left V 1 base short and J 6 bases short, with 10 bases between. CDR3 protein: CASSLEQGVNSPLHF. Written as DNA, the CDR3 is TGTGCCAGCAGCTTAGAACAGGGAGTTAATTCACCCCTCCACTTT.